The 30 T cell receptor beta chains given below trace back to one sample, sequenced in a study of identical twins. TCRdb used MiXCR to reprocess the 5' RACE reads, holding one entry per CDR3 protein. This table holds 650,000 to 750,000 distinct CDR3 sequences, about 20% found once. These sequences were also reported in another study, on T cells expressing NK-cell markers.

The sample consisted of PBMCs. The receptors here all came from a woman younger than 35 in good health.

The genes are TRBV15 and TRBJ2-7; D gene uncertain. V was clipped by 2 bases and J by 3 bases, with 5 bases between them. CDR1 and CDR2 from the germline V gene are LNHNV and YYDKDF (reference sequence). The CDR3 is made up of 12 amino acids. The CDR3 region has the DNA TGTGCCACCAGCAGACCCCGCTACGAGCAGTACTTC. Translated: CATSRPRYEQYF.

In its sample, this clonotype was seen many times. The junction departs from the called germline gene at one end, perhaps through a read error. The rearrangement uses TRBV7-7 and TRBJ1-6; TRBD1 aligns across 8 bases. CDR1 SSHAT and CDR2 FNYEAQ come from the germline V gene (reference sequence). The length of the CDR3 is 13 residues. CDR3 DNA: TGTGCTAGCAGTCTGGACAGGGATCAACCCCTCCACTTT. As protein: CASSLDRDQPLHF.

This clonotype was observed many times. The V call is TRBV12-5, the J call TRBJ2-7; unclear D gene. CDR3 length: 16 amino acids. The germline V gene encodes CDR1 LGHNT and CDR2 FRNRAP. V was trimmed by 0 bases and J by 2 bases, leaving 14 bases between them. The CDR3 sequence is CASGLVLGRGAYEQYF. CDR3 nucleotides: TGTGCTAGTGGTTTGGTCCTTGGTCGTGGGGCCTACGAGCAGTACTTC.

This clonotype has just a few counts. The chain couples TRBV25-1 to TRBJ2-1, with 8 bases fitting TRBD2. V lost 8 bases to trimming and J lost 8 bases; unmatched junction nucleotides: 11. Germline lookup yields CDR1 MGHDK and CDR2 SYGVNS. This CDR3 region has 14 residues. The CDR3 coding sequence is TGTGCCAGCGGGGTAGCGGGGAGCGCGGATGAGCAGTTCTTC. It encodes CASGVAGSADEQFF.

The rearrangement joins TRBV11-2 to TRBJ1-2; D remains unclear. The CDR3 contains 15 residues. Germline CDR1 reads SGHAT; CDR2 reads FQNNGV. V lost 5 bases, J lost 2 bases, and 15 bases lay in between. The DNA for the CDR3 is TGTGCCAGCAGCCCCTTAGTAACCACAAACTATGGCTACACCTTC. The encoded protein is CASSPLVTTNYGYTF.

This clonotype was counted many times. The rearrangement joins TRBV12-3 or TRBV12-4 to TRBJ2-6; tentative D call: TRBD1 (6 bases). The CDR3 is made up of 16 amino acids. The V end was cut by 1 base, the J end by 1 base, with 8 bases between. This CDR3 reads CASSLDRESGANVLTF. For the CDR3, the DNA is TGTGCCAGCAGTTTAGACAGGGAGTCTGGGGCCAACGTCCTGACTTTC.

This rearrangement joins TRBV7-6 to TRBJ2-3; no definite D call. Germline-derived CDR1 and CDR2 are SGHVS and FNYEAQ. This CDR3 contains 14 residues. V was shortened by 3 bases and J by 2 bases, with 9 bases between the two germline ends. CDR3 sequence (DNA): TGTGCCAGCAGCTTGACAAGACCCACAGATACGCAGTATTTT. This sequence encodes CASSLTRPTDTQYF. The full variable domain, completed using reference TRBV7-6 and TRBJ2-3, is GAGVSQSPRYKVTKRGQDVALRCDPISGHVSLYWYRQALGQGPEFLTYFNYEAQQDKSGLPNDRFSAERPEGSISTLTIQRTEQRDSAMYRCASSLTRPTDTQYFGPGTRLTVL.

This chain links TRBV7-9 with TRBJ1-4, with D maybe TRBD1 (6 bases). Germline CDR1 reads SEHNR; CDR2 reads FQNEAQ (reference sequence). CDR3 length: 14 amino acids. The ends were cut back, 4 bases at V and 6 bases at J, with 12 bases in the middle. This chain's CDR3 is CASSSQAGDEKLFF. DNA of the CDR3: TGTGCCAGCAGCTCTCAGGCAGGGGATGAAAAACTGTTTTTT.

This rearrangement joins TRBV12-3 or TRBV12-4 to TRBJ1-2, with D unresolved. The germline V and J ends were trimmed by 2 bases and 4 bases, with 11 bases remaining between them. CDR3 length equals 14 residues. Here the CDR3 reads CASSLLVGSYGYTF. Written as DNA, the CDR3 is TGTGCCAGCAGTTTACTAGTAGGATCCTATGGCTACACCTTC.

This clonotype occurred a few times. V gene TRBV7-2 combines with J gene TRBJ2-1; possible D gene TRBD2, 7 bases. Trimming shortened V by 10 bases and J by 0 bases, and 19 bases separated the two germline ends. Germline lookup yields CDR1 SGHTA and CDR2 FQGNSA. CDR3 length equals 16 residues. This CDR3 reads CATIKGGASSYNEQFF. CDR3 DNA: TGTGCCACTATAAAAGGGGGGGCCAGCTCCTACAATGAGCAGTTCTTC. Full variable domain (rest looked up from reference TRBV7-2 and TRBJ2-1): GAGVSQSPSNKVTEKGKDVELRCDPISGHTALYWYRQSLGQGLEFLIYFQGNSAPDKSGLPSDRFSAERTGGSVSTLTIQRTQQEDSAVYLCATIKGGASSYNEQFFGPGTRLTVL.

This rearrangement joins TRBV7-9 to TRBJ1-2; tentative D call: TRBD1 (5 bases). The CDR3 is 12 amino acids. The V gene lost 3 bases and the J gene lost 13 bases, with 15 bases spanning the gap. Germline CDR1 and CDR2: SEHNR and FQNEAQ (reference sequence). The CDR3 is CASSFTQGIPTF. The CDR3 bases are TGTGCCAGCAGCTTTACTCAGGGAATCCCCACCTTC.

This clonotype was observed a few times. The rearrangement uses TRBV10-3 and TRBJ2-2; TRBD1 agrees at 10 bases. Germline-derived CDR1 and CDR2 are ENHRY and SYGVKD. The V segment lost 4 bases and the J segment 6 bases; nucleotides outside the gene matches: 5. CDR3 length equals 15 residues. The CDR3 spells CAISGDRGFAGELFF. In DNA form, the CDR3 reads TGTGCCATCAGTGGGGACAGGGGTTTCGCCGGGGAGCTGTTTTTT.

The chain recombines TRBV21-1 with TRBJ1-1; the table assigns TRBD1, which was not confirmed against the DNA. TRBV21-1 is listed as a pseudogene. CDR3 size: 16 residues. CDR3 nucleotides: TGTGCCAGCAGCCCAGACGGCAGTATCAGGGATACTGAAGCTTTCTTT. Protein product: CASSPDGSIRDTEAFF.

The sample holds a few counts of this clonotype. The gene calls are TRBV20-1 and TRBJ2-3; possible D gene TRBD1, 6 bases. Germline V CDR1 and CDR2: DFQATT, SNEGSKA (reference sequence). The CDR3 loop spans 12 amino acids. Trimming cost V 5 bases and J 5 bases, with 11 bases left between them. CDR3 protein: CSAEKGVDTQYF. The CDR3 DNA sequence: TGCAGTGCTGAGAAGGGGGTAGATACGCAGTATTTT.

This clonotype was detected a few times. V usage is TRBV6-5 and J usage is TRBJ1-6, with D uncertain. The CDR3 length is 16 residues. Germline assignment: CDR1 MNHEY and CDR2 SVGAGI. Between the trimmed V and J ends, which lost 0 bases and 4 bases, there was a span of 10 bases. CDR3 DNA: TGTGCCAGCAGTTACTCGAATCCGAGATATAATTCACCCCTCCACTTT. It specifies CASSYSNPRYNSPLHF.

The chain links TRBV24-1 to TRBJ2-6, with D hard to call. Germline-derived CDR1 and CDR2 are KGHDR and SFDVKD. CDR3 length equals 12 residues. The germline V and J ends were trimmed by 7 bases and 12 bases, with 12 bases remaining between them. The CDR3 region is CATSDWAGVLTF. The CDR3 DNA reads TGTGCCACCAGCGACTGGGCCGGCGTCCTGACTTTC.

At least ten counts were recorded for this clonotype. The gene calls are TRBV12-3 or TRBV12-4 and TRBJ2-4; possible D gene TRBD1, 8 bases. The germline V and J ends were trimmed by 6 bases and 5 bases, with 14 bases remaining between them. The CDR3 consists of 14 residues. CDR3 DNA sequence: TGTGCCAGCAGGACAGGGGAGGGTGAAAACATTCAGTACTTC. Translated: CASRTGEGENIQYF.

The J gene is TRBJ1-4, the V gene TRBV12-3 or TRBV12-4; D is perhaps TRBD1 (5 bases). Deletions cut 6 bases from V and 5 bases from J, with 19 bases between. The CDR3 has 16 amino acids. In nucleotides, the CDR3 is TGTGCCAGCAGCCGACGGGTGGGGGGAAGGAATGAAAAACTGTTTTTT. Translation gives CASSRRVGGRNEKLFF.

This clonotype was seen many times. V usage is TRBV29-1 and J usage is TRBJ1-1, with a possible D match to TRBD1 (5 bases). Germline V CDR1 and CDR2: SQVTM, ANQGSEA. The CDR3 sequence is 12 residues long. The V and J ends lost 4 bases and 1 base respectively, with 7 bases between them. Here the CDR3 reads CSVVGGNTEAFF. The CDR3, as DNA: TGCAGCGTTGTGGGGGGGAACACTGAAGCTTTCTTT.

The chain's CDR3 is CSAPYRGRVYEQYF. The CDR3 coding sequence is TGCAGTGCGCCATACAGGGGGCGAGTCTACGAGCAGTACTTC. The rearrangement links TRBV20-1 to TRBJ2-7, with TRBD1 matching 9 bases. Germline-derived CDR1 and CDR2 are DFQATT and SNEGSKA (reference sequence). CDR3 length: 14 amino acids. V was clipped by 6 bases and J by 3 bases; unmatched bases: 9.

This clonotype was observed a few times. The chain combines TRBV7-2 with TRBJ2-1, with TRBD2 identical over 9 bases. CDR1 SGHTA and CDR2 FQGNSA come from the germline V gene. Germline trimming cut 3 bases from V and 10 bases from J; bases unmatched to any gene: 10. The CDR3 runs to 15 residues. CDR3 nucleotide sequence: TGTGCCAGCAGCTTGCAGGGGGTTGCGGGAGGGGAGCAGTTCTTC. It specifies CASSLQGVAGGEQFF.

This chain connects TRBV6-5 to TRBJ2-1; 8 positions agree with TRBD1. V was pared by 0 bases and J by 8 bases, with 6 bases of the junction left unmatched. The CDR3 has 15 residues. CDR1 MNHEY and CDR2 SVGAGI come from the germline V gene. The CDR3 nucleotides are TGTGCCAGCAGTTACTCGAAACAGGGGGGCTATGAGCAGTTCTTC. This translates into CASSYSKQGGYEQFF.

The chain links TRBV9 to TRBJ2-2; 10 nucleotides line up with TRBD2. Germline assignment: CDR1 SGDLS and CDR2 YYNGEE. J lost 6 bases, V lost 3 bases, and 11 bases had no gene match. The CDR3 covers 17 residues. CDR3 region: CASSARTGTSGAGELFF. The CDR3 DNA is TGTGCCAGCAGCGCCCGGACGGGTACTAGCGGGGCCGGGGAGCTGTTTTTT.

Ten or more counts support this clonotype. As DNA, the CDR3 is TGTGCTAGTGGCTCCCATAGCGGGGGGACCACCGGGGAGCTGTTTTTT. Translating it yields CASGSHSGGTTGELFF. V usage is TRBV12-5 and J usage is TRBJ2-2; 10 bases match TRBD2. Germline V gene sequence: CDR1 LGHNT, CDR2 FRNRAP. This CDR3 has 16 residues. Trimming took 6 bases from V and 4 from J; bases not matched to a gene: 8.

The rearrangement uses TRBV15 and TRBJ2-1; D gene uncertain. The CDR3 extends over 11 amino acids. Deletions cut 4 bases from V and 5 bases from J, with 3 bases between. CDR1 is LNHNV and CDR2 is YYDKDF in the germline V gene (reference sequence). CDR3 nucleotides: TGTGCCACCAGCAACCACAATGAGCAGTTCTTC. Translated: CATSNHNEQFF.

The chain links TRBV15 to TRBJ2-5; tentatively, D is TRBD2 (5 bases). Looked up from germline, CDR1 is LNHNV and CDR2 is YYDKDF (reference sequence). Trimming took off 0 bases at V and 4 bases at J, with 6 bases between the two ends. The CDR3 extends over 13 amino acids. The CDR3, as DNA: TGTGCCACCAGCAGAGAGGCGGGAGAGACCCAGTACTTC. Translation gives CATSREAGETQYF.

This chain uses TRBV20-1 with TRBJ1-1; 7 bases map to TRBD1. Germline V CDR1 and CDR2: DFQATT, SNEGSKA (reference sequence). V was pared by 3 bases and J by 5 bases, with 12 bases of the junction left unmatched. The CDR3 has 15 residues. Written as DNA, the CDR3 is TGCAGTGCTAGTTCGTTGGAGGGGGCGAGAACTGAAGCTTTCTTT. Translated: CSASSLEGARTEAFF.

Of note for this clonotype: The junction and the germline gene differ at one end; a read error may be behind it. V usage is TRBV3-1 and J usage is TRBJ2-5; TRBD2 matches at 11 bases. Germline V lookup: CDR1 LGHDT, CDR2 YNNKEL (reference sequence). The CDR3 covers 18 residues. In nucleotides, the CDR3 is TGTGCCAGCAGCCAAGGGCTAGCGGGAGGCTCGTACCAAGAGAACCAGTACTTC. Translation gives CASSQGLAGGSYQENQYF.

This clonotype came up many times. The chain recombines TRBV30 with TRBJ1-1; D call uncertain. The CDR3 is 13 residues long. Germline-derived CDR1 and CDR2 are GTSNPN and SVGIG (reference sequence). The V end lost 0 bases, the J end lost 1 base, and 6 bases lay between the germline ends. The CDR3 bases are TGTGCCTGGAGTGTTGGGAAGAACACTGAAGCTTTCTTT. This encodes CAWSVGKNTEAFF.

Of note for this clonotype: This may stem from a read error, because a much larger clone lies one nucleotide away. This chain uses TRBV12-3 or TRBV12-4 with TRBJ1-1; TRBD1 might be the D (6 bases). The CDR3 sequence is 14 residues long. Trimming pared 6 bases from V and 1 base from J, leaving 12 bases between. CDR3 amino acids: CASRPDRTNTEAFF. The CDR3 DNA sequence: TGTGCCAGCAGGCCCGACAGGACGAACACTGAAGCTTTCTTT.